This is a list of T cell receptor beta chains from one sample in a study of shared clonotypes between healthy human individuals. Repertoires were generated with immunoSEQ multiplex PCR, while TCRdb's copy carries only in-frame clones and drops some. The table lists about 1 million clones, around 76% of them singletons, with 1.4% to 1.5% in the top ten. Sequenced: memory CD4+ T cells sorted from blood. These TCRs come from a man younger than 35 in good health. CDR3s include the opening cysteine and the closing phenylalanine or tryptophan. A D gene is named only where the DNA matches it firmly. Some rows mark clone size as missing; the rest say once, few, many or name a class of expanded clone.

J	D	size	V	DNA	CDR3
TRBJ2-5	-	-	TRBV7-6	TGTGCCAGCAGCTTAGGAACTGAGACCCAGTACTTC	CASSLGTETQYF
TRBJ1-6	TRBD1	few	TRBV28	TGTGCCAGCAGTTCCCAACAGGGGCAGCATTCACCCCTCCACTTT	CASSSQQGQHSPLHF
TRBJ1-1	TRBD1	-	TRBV5-4	TGTGCCAGCAGCTCGAACAGGGGGTTGAACACTGAAGCTTTCTTT	CASSSNRGLNTEAFF
TRBJ2-1	-	-	TRBV6-1	TGTGCCAGCGGCGGGTGGGACACGAATGAGCAGTTCTTC	CASGGWDTNEQFF
TRBJ2-3	TRBD1	-	TRBV30	TGTGCCTGGAGTGTAGGGACAGGGTATGCAGATACGCAGTATTTT	CAWSVGTGYADTQYF
TRBJ2-4	TRBD1	-	TRBV10-3	TGTGCCATCAGCAAGACAGGGGGAGCCAAAAACATTCAGTACTTC	CAISKTGGAKNIQYF
TRBJ1-1	TRBD1	-	TRBV7-9	TGTGCCAGCAGCGCACAGGGGGGAACCACTGAAGCTTTCTTT	CASSAQGGTTEAFF
TRBJ1-2	-	-	TRBV6-6	TGTGCCAGCAGTTACTATCCAGACTATGGCTACACCTTC	CASSYYPDYGYTF
TRBJ1-6	-	-	TRBV2	TGTGCCAGCAGCTCCGGGACCCAGAGTTCACCCCTCCACTTT	CASSSGTQSSPLHF
TRBJ2-3	-	-	TRBV5-5	TGTGCCAGCAGCTTAGCTGAGGGTGTTAGCACAGATACGCAGTATTTT	CASSLAEGVSTDTQYF